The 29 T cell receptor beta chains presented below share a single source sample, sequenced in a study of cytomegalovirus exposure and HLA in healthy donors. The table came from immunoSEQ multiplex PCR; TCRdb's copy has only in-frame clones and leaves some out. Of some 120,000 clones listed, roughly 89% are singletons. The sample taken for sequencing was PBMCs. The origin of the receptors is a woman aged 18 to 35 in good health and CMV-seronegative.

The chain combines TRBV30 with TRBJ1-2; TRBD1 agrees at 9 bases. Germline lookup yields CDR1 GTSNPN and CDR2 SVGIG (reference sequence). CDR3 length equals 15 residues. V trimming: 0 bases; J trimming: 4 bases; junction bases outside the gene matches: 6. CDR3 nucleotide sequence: TGTGCCTGGAGTGTACGGGGACAGGGCTTCTATGGCTACACCTTC. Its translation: CAWSVRGQGFYGYTF. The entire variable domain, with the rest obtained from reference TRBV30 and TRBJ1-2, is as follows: SQTIHQWPATLVQPVGSPLSLECTVEGTSNPNLYWYRQAAGRGLQLLFYSVGIGQISSEVPQNLSASRPQDRQFILSSKKLLLSDSGFYLCAWSVRGQGFYGYTFGSGTRLTVV.

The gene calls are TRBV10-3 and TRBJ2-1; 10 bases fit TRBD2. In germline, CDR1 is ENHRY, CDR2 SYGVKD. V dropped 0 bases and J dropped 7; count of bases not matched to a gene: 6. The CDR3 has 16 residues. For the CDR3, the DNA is TGTGCCATCAGTGAGTCGGGTCTAGCGGGAGCTAATGAGCAGTTCTTC. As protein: CAISESGLAGANEQFF.

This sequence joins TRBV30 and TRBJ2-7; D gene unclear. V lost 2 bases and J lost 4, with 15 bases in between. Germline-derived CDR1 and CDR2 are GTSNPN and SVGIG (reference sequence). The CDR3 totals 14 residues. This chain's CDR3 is CAWSSFFSMYEQYF. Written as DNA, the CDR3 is TGTGCCTGGAGTTCCTTCTTTAGCATGTACGAGCAGTACTTC. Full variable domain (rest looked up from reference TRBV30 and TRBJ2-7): SQTIHQWPATLVQPVGSPLSLECTVEGTSNPNLYWYRQAAGRGLQLLFYSVGIGQISSEVPQNLSASRPQDRQFILSSKKLLLSDSGFYLCAWSSFFSMYEQYFGPGTRLTVT.

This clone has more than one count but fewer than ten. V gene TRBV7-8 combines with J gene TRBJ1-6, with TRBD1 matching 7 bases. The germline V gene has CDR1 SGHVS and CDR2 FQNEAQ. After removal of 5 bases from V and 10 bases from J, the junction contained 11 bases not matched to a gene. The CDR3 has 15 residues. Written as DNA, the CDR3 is TGTGCCAGCAGCGATGGGGGGACAGTACGGTCACCCCTCCACTTT. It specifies CASSDGGTVRSPLHF.

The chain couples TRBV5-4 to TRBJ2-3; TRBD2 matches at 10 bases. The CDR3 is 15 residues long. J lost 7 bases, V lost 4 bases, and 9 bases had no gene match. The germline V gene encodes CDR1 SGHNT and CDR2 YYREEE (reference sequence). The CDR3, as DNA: TGTGCCAGCAGCAGCTCTACTAGCGGGGAATATACGCAGTATTTT. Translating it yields CASSSSTSGEYTQYF.

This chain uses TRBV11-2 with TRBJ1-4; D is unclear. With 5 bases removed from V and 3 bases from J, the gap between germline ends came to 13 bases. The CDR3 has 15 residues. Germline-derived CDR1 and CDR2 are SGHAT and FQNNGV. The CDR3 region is CASSHRRGPNEKLFF. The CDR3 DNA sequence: TGTGCCAGCAGCCACCGACGAGGGCCTAATGAAAAACTGTTTTTT.

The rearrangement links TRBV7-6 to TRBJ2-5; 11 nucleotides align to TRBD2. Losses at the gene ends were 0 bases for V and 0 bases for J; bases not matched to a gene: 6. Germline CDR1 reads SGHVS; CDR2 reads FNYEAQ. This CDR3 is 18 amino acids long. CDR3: CASSLARLAGGNQETQYF. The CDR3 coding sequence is TGTGCCAGCAGCTTAGCGCGGCTAGCGGGGGGCAACCAAGAGACCCAGTACTTC.

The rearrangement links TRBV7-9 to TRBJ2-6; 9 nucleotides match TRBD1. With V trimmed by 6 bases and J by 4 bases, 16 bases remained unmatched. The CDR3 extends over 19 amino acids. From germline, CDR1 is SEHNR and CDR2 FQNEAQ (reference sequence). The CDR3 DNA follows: TGTGCCAGCAGGGCAACCGGGACAGGGAGGATCATGGGGGCCAACGTCCTGACTTTC. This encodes CASRATGTGRIMGANVLTF.

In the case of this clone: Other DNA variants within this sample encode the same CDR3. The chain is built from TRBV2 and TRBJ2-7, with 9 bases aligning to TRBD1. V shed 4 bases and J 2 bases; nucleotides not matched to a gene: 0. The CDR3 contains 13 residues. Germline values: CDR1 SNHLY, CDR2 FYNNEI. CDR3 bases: TGTGCCAGCAGTGGGGACAGGGCCTACGAGCAGTACTTC. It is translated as CASSGDRAYEQYF.

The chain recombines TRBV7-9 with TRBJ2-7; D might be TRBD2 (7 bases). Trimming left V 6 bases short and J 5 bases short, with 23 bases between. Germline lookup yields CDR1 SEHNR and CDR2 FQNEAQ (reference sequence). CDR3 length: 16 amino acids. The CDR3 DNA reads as TGTGCCAGCAGGCTTCCGGGGGGCTGCCGCCGCGACGAGCAGTACTTC. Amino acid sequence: CASRLPGGCRRDEQYF.

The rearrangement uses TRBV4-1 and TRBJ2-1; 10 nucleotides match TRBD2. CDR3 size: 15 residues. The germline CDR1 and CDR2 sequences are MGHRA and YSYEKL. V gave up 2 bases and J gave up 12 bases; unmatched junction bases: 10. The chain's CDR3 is CASSQPPPGLATQFF. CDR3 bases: TGCGCCAGCAGCCAACCGCCACCGGGACTAGCGACGCAGTTCTTC.

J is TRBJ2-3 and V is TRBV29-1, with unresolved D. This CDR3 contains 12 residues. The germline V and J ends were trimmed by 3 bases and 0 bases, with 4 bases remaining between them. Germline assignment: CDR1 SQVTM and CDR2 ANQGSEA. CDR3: CSVDVSTDTQYF. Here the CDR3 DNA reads TGCAGCGTTGACGTCAGCACAGATACGCAGTATTTT.

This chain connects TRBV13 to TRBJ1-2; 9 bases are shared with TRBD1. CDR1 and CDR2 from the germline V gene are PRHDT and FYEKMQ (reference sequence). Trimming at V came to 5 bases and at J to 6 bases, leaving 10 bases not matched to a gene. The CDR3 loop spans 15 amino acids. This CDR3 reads CASSQQTGGLDGYTF. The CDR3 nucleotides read TGTGCCAGCAGCCAGCAGACAGGGGGTTTGGATGGCTACACCTTC.

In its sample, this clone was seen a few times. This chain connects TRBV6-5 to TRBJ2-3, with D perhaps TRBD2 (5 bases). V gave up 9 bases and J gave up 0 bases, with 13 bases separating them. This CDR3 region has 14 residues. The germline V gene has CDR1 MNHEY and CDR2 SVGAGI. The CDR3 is CASSVRRSTDTQYF. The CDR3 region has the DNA TGTGCCAGTTCGGTGCGGAGGAGCACAGATACGCAGTATTTT.

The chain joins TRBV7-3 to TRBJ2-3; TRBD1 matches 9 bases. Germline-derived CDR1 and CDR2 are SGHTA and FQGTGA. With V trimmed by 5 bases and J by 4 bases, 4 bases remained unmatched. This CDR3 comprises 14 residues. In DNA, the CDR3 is TGTGCCAGCAGCCCCGGACAGGGGTCAGATACGCAGTATTTT. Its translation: CASSPGQGSDTQYF.

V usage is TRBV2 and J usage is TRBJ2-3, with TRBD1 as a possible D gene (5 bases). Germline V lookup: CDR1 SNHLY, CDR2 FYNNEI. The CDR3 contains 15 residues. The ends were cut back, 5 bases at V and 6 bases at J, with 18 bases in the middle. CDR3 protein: CASSSWQGEGDTQYF. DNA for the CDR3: TGTGCCAGCAGTTCTTGGCAGGGTGAAGGGGATACGCAGTATTTT.

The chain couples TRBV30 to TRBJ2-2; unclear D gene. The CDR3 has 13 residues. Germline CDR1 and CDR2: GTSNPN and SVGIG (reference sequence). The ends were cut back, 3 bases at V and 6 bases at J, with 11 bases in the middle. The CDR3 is CAWSWLTPGELFF. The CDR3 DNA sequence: TGTGCCTGGAGCTGGCTCACCCCCGGGGAGCTGTTTTTT.

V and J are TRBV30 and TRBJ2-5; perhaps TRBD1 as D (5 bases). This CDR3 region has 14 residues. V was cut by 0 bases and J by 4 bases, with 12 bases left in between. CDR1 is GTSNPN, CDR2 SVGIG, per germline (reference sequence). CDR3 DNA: TGTGCCTGGAGTGTAGGGGCAGGGCTAGAGACCCAGTACTTC. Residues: CAWSVGAGLETQYF. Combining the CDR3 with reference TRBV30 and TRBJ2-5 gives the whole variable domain SQTIHQWPATLVQPVGSPLSLECTVEGTSNPNLYWYRQAAGRGLQLLFYSVGIGQISSEVPQNLSASRPQDRQFILSSKKLLLSDSGFYLCAWSVGAGLETQYFGPGTRLLVL.

The CDR3 sequence: CASSYFDPRDTEAFF. CDR3 in DNA: TGTGCCAGCAGTTACTTTGACCCGCGGGACACTGAAGCTTTCTTT. The chain couples TRBV6-5 to TRBJ1-1; D is unclear. The CDR3 covers 15 residues. V was clipped by 1 base and J by 3 bases, with 12 bases between them. Germline CDR1 is MNHEY and CDR2 is SVGAGI.

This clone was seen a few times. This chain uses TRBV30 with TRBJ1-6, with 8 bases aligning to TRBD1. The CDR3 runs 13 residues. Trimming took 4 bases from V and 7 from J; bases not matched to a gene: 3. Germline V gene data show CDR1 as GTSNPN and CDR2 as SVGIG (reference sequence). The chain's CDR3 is CAWTTGVNSPLHF. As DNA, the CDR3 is TGTGCCTGGACGACAGGGGTGAATTCACCCCTCCACTTT.

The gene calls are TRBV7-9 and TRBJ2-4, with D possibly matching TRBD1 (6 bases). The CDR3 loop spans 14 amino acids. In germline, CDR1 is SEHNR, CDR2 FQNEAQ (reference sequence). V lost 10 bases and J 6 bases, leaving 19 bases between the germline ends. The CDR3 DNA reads TGTGCCACTGGACCCAGGGGCGGTGGAAACATTCAGTACTTC. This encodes CATGPRGGGNIQYF.

As DNA, the CDR3 is TGTGCCAGCAGTGAATCCCGCGGGGGACCAGATATTATACCGCTAGCCAAAAACATTCAGTACTTC. Translation: CASSESRGGPDIIPLAKNIQYF. J is TRBJ2-4 and V is TRBV6-1; TRBD2 aligns across 7 bases. V trimming: 2 bases; J trimming: 0 bases; junction bases outside the gene matches: 22. The CDR3 length is 22 residues. The V gene's germline CDR1 is MNHNS and CDR2 SASEGT.

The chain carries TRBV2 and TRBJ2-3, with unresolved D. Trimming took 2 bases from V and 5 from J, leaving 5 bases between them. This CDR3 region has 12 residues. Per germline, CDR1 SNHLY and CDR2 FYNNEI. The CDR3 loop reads CASSEFRDTQYF. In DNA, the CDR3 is TGTGCCAGCAGTGAATTCCGAGATACGCAGTATTTT.

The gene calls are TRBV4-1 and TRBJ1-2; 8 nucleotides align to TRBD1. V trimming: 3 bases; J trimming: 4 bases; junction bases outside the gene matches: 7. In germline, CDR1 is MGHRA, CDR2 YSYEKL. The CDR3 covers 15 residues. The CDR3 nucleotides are TGCGCCAGCAGCCATCCCGGACAGGGTACCTATGGCTACACCTTC. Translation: CASSHPGQGTYGYTF.

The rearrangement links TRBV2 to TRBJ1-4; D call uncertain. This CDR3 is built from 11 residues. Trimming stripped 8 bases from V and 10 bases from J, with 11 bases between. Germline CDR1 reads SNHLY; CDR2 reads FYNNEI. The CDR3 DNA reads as TGTGCCAGCGGAGCGAACGTAAAACTGTTTTTT. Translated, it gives CASGANVKLFF.

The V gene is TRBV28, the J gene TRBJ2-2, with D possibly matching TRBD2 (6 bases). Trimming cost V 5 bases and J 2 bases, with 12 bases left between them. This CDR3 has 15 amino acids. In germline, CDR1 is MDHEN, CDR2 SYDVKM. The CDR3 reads CASSHAGLNTGELFF. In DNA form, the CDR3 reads TGTGCCAGCAGTCATGCGGGACTCAACACCGGGGAGCTGTTTTTT.

In DNA, the CDR3 is TGTGCCAGCAGGGGCCTGCAGGAGCCCCAGCATTTT. Translated: CASRGLQEPQHF. The J gene is TRBJ1-5, the V gene TRBV28; D ambiguous. The V gene lost 6 bases and the J gene lost 8 bases, with 11 bases spanning the gap. The CDR3 totals 12 residues. CDR1 is MDHEN and CDR2 is SYDVKM in the germline V gene.

CDR3 nucleotides: TGTGCCAGTAGTCCAACAGGGACTAGACACTACGAGCAGTACTTC. Translated: CASSPTGTRHYEQYF. The V gene is TRBV19, the J gene TRBJ2-7; 8 bases fit TRBD2. V gave up 5 bases and J gave up 3 bases; unmatched junction bases: 9. The germline V gene has CDR1 LNHDA and CDR2 SQIVND (reference sequence). CDR3 length equals 15 residues.

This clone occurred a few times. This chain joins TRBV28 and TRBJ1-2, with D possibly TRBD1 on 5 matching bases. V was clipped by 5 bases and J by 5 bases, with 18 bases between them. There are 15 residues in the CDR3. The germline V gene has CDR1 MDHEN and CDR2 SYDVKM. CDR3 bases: TGTGCCAGCAGTCCTTGGGGGGGTGCTCTTTATGGCTACACCTTC. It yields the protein CASSPWGGALYGYTF.